Listed below are T cell receptor beta chains from one sample, sequenced in a study of OX40 agonist ivuxolimab in advanced cancers. Data came from immunoSEQ multiplex PCR; TCRdb stores just in-frame clones and leaves some out. The sample includes 35,000 to 45,000 clones, 82% of them seen just once. The material sequenced was CD4+ or CD8+ T cells sorted from blood, taken in a trial of the OX40 agonist ivuxolimab. The receptors originated from an adult with an advanced solid tumor such as melanoma, head and neck, liver or kidney cancer. Each CDR3 is given with its conserved first and last residue. The D gene is left open where the match is weak. Expanded clones are given a class, and other clones once, few, many or no size at all.

v_gene	j_gene	abundance	d_gene	CDR3aa	CDR3nt
TRBV27	TRBJ2-5	.	TRBD2	CASSAGTSGGETQYF	TGTGCCAGCAGTGCGGGGACTAGCGGGGGAGAGACCCAGTACTTC
TRBV19	TRBJ2-1	.	.	CASSIGGLSNEQFF	TGTGCCAGTAGTATAGGGGGGCTATCCAATGAGCAGTTCTTC
TRBV14	TRBJ1-3	.	TRBD1	CASSQGQGLGPSGNTIYF	TGTGCCAGCAGCCAGGGACAGGGCTTAGGTCCCTCTGGAAACACCATATATTTT
TRBV5-6	TRBJ2-7	.	TRBD1	CASSRPDRGASSSYEQYF	TGTGCCAGCAGCCGCCCAGACAGGGGCGCTTCTAGCTCCTACGAGCAGTACTTC
TRBV9	TRBJ2-7	.	TRBD1	CASSAEGQFTYEQYF	TGTGCCAGCAGCGCAGAGGGACAGTTTACCTACGAGCAGTACTTC
TRBV2	TRBJ1-1	.	.	CASTRVTQNTEAFF	TGTGCCAGCACAAGAGTTACGCAGAACACTGAAGCTTTCTTT
TRBV18	TRBJ2-1	few	.	CASSPTGYNEQFF	TGTGCCAGCTCACCAACGGGCTACAATGAGCAGTTCTTC
TRBV18	TRBJ2-3	.	.	CASSPDQPSTDTQYF	TGTGCCAGCTCACCGGACCAGCCTAGCACAGATACGCAGTATTTT
TRBV4-1	TRBJ1-1	once	.	CASSQTSGYTEAFF	TGCGCCAGCAGCCAAACCTCAGGTTACACTGAAGCTTTCTTT
TRBV10-3	TRBJ1-2	.	TRBD1	CAIRGTVEGYGYTF	TGTGCCATCAGGGGGACAGTCGAAGGCTATGGCTACACCTTC
TRBV5-4	TRBJ2-1	.	.	CASSLAGTWQFF	TGTGCCAGCAGCTTGGCCGGGACATGGCAGTTCTTC
TRBV14	TRBJ1-3	.	.	CASSQVGNTIYF	TGTGCCAGCAGCCAAGTTGGAAACACCATATATTTT
TRBV10-3	TRBJ2-2	.	TRBD1	CAIRSRQGANTGELFF	TGTGCCATCAGAAGCCGCCAGGGGGCAAACACCGGGGAGCTGTTTTTT
TRBV14	TRBJ2-1	.	TRBD2	CASSQSRLARYNEQFF	TGTGCCAGCAGTCAATCTAGACTAGCGAGATACAATGAGCAGTTCTTC
TRBV5-6	TRBJ2-1	.	.	CASSFLYNEQFF	TGTGCCAGCAGCTTCCTTTACAATGAGCAGTTCTTC
TRBV6-5	TRBJ2-7	.	TRBD1	CASRPRDSSYEQYF	TGTGCCAGCAGACCCCGGGACAGCTCCTACGAGCAGTACTTC
TRBV4-1	TRBJ2-3	few	TRBD2	CASSQETAGGSTDTQYF	TGCGCCAGCAGCCAAGAAACGGCGGGAGGGAGCACAGATACGCAGTATTTT
TRBV28	TRBJ1-4	.	.	CASSKGRWNEKLFF	TGTGCCAGCAGCAAGGGAAGATGGAATGAAAAACTGTTTTTT
TRBV4-3	TRBJ1-4	.	.	CASSQEAREGMTNEKLFF	TGCGCCAGCAGCCAAGAAGCCAGGGAGGGAATGACTAATGAAAAACTGTTTTTT
TRBV4-3	TRBJ1-2	.	TRBD1	CASSHRGISDGYTF	TGCGCCAGCAGCCACAGGGGGATCTCAGATGGCTACACCTTC